One sample yielded the 21 T cell receptor beta chains listed below, sequenced in a study of shared clonotypes between healthy human individuals. TCRdb keeps only in-frame clones here, not all; method: immunoSEQ multiplex PCR. This repertoire shows roughly 760,000 clones, 74% found once; its top ten account for under 2%. Sequencing was carried out using memory CD4+ T cells sorted from blood. Stated subset: CD45RA-negative fraction. These receptors all come from a woman aged 25 to 39 in good health.

V gene TRBV7-2 combines with J gene TRBJ2-1; 14 positions agree with TRBD2. V lost 8 bases, J lost 10 bases, and 7 bases stayed unmatched. The CDR3 is made up of 14 amino acids. CDR1 and CDR2 (germline): SGHTA, FQGNSA. DNA for the CDR3: TGTGCCAGCGAGACGACTAGCGGGAGGGAGGAGCAGTTCTTC. Amino acid sequence: CASETTSGREEQFF.

The chain recombines TRBV29-1 with TRBJ2-5; 7 nucleotides line up with TRBD2. The trim removed 6 bases at V and 4 bases at J, leaving 5 bases unmatched. The CDR3 loop spans 12 amino acids. CDR1 and CDR2 (germline): SQVTM, ANQGSEA. In DNA, the CDR3 is TGCAGCGTCAAGGGAGGGGCAGAGACCCAGTACTTC. Residues: CSVKGGAETQYF.

In regard to this clone: Germline is not matched at one junction end, which may reflect a read error. The rearrangement joins TRBV19 to TRBJ1-1, with D perhaps TRBD1 (5 bases). The CDR3 spans 10 residues. The germline V gene has CDR1 LNHDA and CDR2 SQIVND (reference sequence). As DNA, the CDR3 is TGTGCCAGCGGGGAAAAGGGGCCTAAGTTT. Amino acid sequence: CASGEKGPKF.

This clone was counted a few times. Distinct nucleotide sequences in the sample also encode this CDR3. The CDR3: CASSLIPGSSYEQYF. The CDR3 DNA reads as TGTGCCAGCAGCTTAATCCCGGGGAGCTCCTACGAGCAGTACTTC. V and J are TRBV11-2 and TRBJ2-7; D might be TRBD2 (5 bases). CDR3 size: 15 residues. V lost 2 bases and J lost 0, with 11 bases in between. Germline loops: CDR1 SGHAT, CDR2 FQNNGV.

V and J are TRBV15 and TRBJ2-7; 7 bases align to TRBD2. CDR1 is LNHNV, CDR2 YYDKDF, per germline (reference sequence). This CDR3 comprises 15 residues. V dropped 1 base and J dropped 2; count of bases not matched to a gene: 5. The CDR3 sequence is CATSRGLSGAYEQYF. CDR3 sequence (DNA): TGTGCCACCAGCAGAGGGTTAAGCGGGGCCTACGAGCAGTACTTC. The variable domain in full, completed from reference TRBV15 and TRBJ2-7, reads DAMVIQNPRYQVTQFGKPVTLSCSQTLNHNVMYWYQQKSSQAPKLLFHYYDKDFNNEADTPDNFQSRRPNTSFCFLDIRSPGLGDTAMYLCATSRGLSGAYEQYFGPGTRLTVT.

This clone has at least ten counts. This sequence joins TRBV4-1 and TRBJ1-2; no firm D call. The CDR3 covers 17 residues. V gave up 4 bases and J gave up 4 bases, with 22 bases separating them. CDR1 is MGHRA, CDR2 YSYEKL, per germline. Here the CDR3 reads CASSPTTMFLRRYGYTF. CDR3 bases: TGCGCCAGCAGCCCCACAACCATGTTCTTACGACGCTATGGCTACACCTTC.

This clone came up once. The chain couples TRBV19 to TRBJ1-2; tentative D call: TRBD1 (6 bases). The V end was cut by 4 bases, the J end by 6 bases, with 18 bases between. The germline V gene has CDR1 LNHDA and CDR2 SQIVND (reference sequence). The CDR3 totals 15 residues. CDR3 sequence (DNA): TGTGCCAGTAGTACACAGGGACGTTTTAAGGATGGCTACACCTTC. Translation gives CASSTQGRFKDGYTF.

Only one count was recorded for this clone. The chain employs TRBV27 and TRBJ2-1; 10 bases line up with TRBD1. CDR3 length: 14 amino acids. The V and J ends lost 6 bases and 3 bases, in that order; junction bases with no gene match: 2. Germline V gives CDR1 MNHEY, CDR2 SMNVEV (reference sequence). The CDR3 nucleotides read TGTGCCAGCAGCCGGACAGGGGGCTACAATGAGCAGTTCTTC. Amino acids: CASSRTGGYNEQFF.

V is TRBV19 and J is TRBJ2-2, with 12 nucleotides matching TRBD2. Germline CDR1 reads LNHDA; CDR2 reads SQIVND (reference sequence). CDR3 size: 17 residues. Losses at the gene ends were 5 bases for V and 6 bases for J; bases not matched to a gene: 10. Written as DNA, the CDR3 is TGTGCCAGTAGTGGCAGACTAGCGGGAGTCGCGTCCGGGGAGCTGTTTTTT. Its translation is CASSGRLAGVASGELFF.

About this clone: A read error may be the cause here, since a much bigger clone is one base away. The chain employs TRBV6-5 and TRBJ2-7, with D unclear. There are 11 residues in the CDR3. The V gene's germline CDR1 is MNHEY and CDR2 SVGAGI. CDR3: CASSNSYEQYF. CDR3 bases: TGTGCCAGCAGTAACTCCTACGAGCAGTACTTC.

This chain uses TRBV7-6 with TRBJ2-7, with TRBD1 identical over 9 bases. CDR1 and CDR2 (germline): SGHVS, FNYEAQ. The CDR3 length is 16 residues. Unmatched junction bases numbered 8, after V lost 5 bases and J lost 0 bases. CDR3 bases: TGTGCCAGCAGCAACCACAGGGGGCCTAGCTCCTACGAGCAGTACTTC. This encodes CASSNHRGPSSYEQYF.

This clone was picked up one time. The chain is built from TRBV6-5 and TRBJ2-7; possible D gene TRBD2, 5 bases. The germline CDR1 and CDR2 sequences are MNHEY and SVGAGI. This CDR3 comprises 12 residues. The CDR3 bases are TGTACAAGGGAGAATAGCTCCTACGAGCAGTACTTC. Amino acid sequence: CTRENSSYEQYF.

This chain connects TRBV4-2 to TRBJ2-6; D gene ambiguous. V lost 0 bases and J lost 1, with 7 bases in between. The CDR3 runs 16 residues. The germline V gene has CDR1 LGHNA and CDR2 YNFKEQ. Here the CDR3 DNA reads TGTGCCAGCAGCCAAGACCTTACGTCTGGGGCCAACGTCCTGACTTTC. Encoded protein: CASSQDLTSGANVLTF.

This CDR3 reads CASRAGQGSRGYTF. The CDR3 nucleotides read TGTGCCAGCAGAGCAGGACAGGGGAGCCGTGGCTACACCTTC. V usage is TRBV28 and J usage is TRBJ1-2; 9 positions agree with TRBD1. This CDR3 contains 14 residues. Looked up from germline, CDR1 is MDHEN and CDR2 is SYDVKM. V dropped 6 bases and J dropped 7; count of bases not matched to a gene: 9.

The V and J genes are TRBV19 and TRBJ1-1, with D uncertain. Looked up from germline, CDR1 is LNHDA and CDR2 is SQIVND (reference sequence). Trimming removed 1 base at V and 7 bases at J, with 10 bases between. This CDR3 has 13 residues. The CDR3 reads CASSIAADGEAFF. The CDR3 DNA is TGTGCCAGTAGTATAGCGGCGGACGGTGAAGCTTTCTTT.

This chain joins TRBV11-2 and TRBJ1-4, with D possibly TRBD1 on 6 matching bases. V was cut by 2 bases and J by 3 bases, with 10 bases left in between. Per the germline V gene, CDR1 is SGHAT and CDR2 is FQNNGV. This CDR3 has 15 amino acids. This chain's CDR3 is CASSLPRGANEKLFF. The CDR3 DNA is TGTGCCAGCAGCTTACCCAGGGGTGCTAATGAAAAACTGTTTTTT.

On this clone itself: The sample has other DNA sequences that encode this CDR3 too. The chain recombines TRBV5-1 with TRBJ1-3, with 7 bases that match TRBD1. From germline, CDR1 is SGHRS and CDR2 YFSETQ. Losses at the gene ends were 5 bases for V and 4 bases for J; bases not matched to a gene: 6. This CDR3 contains 14 residues. This CDR3 is CASSYGTEGNTIYF. CDR3 DNA: TGCGCCAGCAGTTACGGGACAGAAGGAAACACCATATATTTT.

This clone is a singleton in its sample. Here the CDR3 DNA reads TGTGCCACCAGCAGAGATGGCTTGACAGATACGCAGTATTTT. Encoded protein: CATSRDGLTDTQYF. The chain uses TRBV15 and TRBJ2-3; D is uncertain. V was trimmed by 0 bases and J by 3 bases, leaving 7 bases between them. Germline CDR1 LNHNV, CDR2 YYDKDF (reference sequence). The length of the CDR3 is 14 residues.

Of note for this clone: Other DNA sequences of this sample code for an identical CDR3. The chain couples TRBV5-1 to TRBJ2-1; TRBD1 matches 9 bases. CDR1 is SGHRS and CDR2 is YFSETQ in the germline V gene. J lost 4 bases, V lost 5 bases, and 4 bases had no gene match. The CDR3 has 14 amino acids. The CDR3 loop is CASRGGQGYNEQFF. The CDR3 DNA is TGCGCCAGCAGAGGGGGACAGGGATACAATGAGCAGTTCTTC. The full variable domain, its missing parts supplied by reference TRBV5-1 and TRBJ2-1, is KAGVTQTPRYLIKTRGQQVTLSCSPISGHRSVSWYQQTPGQGLQFLFEYFSETQRNKGNFPGRFSGRQFSNSRSEMNVSTLELGDSALYLCASRGGQGYNEQFFGPGTRLTVL.

This rearrangement joins TRBV11-2 to TRBJ1-4, with a weak D call TRBD1 (5 bases). V was pared by 1 base and J by 7 bases, with 13 bases between. Germline V CDR1 and CDR2: SGHAT, FQNNGV. The CDR3 spans 15 residues. The CDR3 loop reads CASSLVDSLGEKLFF. DNA for the CDR3: TGTGCCAGCAGCTTAGTTGACAGCTTGGGTGAAAAACTGTTTTTT.

J is TRBJ1-6 and V is TRBV28; weak D call: TRBD1 (5 bases). The germline gives CDR1 MDHEN, CDR2 SYDVKM. The CDR3 is made up of 11 amino acids. Trimming took off 8 bases at V and 8 bases at J, with 7 bases between the two ends. CDR3 loop: CASGRDSPLHF. CDR3 coding DNA: TGTGCCAGCGGCAGGGATTCACCCCTCCACTTT.